This T cell receptor (beta chain) was sequenced during a study of cytomegalovirus exposure and HLA in healthy donors (dated by TCRdb to the late 2010s). Study-wide context: According to an earlier analysis of 450 to 650 of the donors, about 179 million T cells yielded 117 million unique TCR beta sequences and approximately 280 Gb of sequence data. About 300 gigabases of sequencing data and 80 million or so unique TCR sequences were included in an early release covering 550 to 650 HLA-typed donors. Of the approximately 400 genotyped donors, about 84% fell in the genetic ancestry cluster associated with self-reported Caucasian donors. The aim of the study was to test whether cataloging public T cell receptors could identify signatures of past pathogen exposure. Using immunosequencing, the study profiled T cell repertoires from fewer than 850 subjects and related those repertoires to cytomegalovirus serostatus. Besides the first cohort of 500 to 700 subjects, a separate validation cohort made up of 120 different subjects was used. The study combined high-throughput TCR immunosequencing, statistical association of individual TCRs with disease status, and machine learning to predict cytomegalovirus infection status. A later analysis re-examined previously published TCR beta repertoires from more than 550 donors and added high-resolution HLA genotyping to investigate patterns of TCR occurrence. The later analysis used no new phenotypic data to find candidate immune exposures, relying instead on TCR beta sequences and their occurrence across donors. An earlier analysis of several hundred of the donors used high-throughput TCR beta sequencing to judge whether each TCR beta V gene segment behaved as functional or pseudogenic. Donor age, sex, ethnicity and CMV serostatus were compiled alongside the repertoire data. Genome-wide SNP genotypes for about 65% of the 666 donors were used in a later genetic analysis, which treated that subset as a discovery cohort. Every repertoire in the discovery cohort had been generated on one and the same sequencing platform. Class I and class II HLA loci were covered by the typing at four-digit resolution. The number of typed donors differed by locus: about 629-630 for A, B, C, DRB1 and DQB1; approximately 520 for DQA1; 606 for DPA1; and some 470 for DPB1. Because of strong linkage in the cohort, 5 or 6 DR-DQ haplotypes were treated as single units for association and clustering. On average, around 200,000 unique TCR beta nucleotide sequences were sequenced per donor among a few hundred genotyped donors of the cohort, with around 19% of those sequences being non-productive. Summary of the overall study and its limitations: In this cohort, only TCR beta chains were sequenced, and detectable features were limited by the absence of alpha or paired-chain data. A few of the identified cytomegalovirus-associated TCR beta chains were confirmed in vitro to be specific for cytomegalovirus antigens. In a later analysis, several top co-occurrence clusters were reported to appear linked to parvovirus B19, influenza, CMV and Epstein-Barr virus. In a later analysis, the rate of TCR association differed among HLA loci, with DRB1 alleles having the most associated TCRs and HLA-C alleles having the fewest. When HLA alleles, especially DR and DQ, strongly co-occurred, TCR associations were difficult to assign to individual alleles. A cluster of highly shared sequence variants was judged likely to be a technical artifact of the sequencing pipeline. A total of about 150 TCR beta chains were listed by the study as associated with cytomegalovirus. The authors suggested that the approach could potentially be generalized to other disease states and immunological phenotypes. Linkage disequilibrium might explain the correlated functional status among segregating V segments, but an unknown experimental factor could not be ruled out. A further reported finding was that TCR beta sequences accurately predicted the HLA-A and HLA-B alleles for most subjects in the first cohort. In a later analysis, most CMV-associated TCR beta chains were found to appear HLA-restricted, with HLA associations seemingly driven largely by CMV exposure. An earlier analysis of some 560 of the donors showed that most TCR beta V segments appeared in productive rearrangements either about 87% or about 30% of the time, which broadly matched IMGT annotations. Most TCR sequences were seen in very few donors, while some public TCRs were found in many individuals. According to a later genetic analysis, donors in an Asian-associated ancestry cluster had fewer N-insertions in productive TCRs than the roughly 660-donor mean. A later analysis found that HLA-associated TCR beta chains were more clonally expanded and had lower generation probabilities than equally common non-associated chains. Cytomegalovirus status was reported to be diagnosed by the classifier with high specificity and sensitivity in both the original and validation cohorts. The presence/absence analyses assumed that sequencing depth was roughly uniform across donors, and that assumption may not be true. A later genetic analysis associated a missense DCLRE1C variant with V-gene and J-gene trimming of TCR beta chains, and an independent cohort replicated the association. HLA typing was unavailable for some donors at each locus, so association tests used only the typed subset. Some 16 rarely observed V segments, including chromosome 9 orphons, were excluded from the earlier analysis of approximately 600 of the donors because counts were too low. Some IMGT-functional V segments, including TRBV6-2 and TRBV6-3, could not be distinguished by the 87-base-pair reads and were therefore excluded. The only immune exposure information available for the cohort was CMV serostatus. A later analysis associated about 17,000 TCR beta sequences with specific HLA alleles at a false discovery rate of 0.05.

Libraries were constructed by the immunoSEQ multiplex PCR assay. The multiplex PCR relied on a mix of 60 forward primers for TCR Vbeta segments and 13 reverse primers for TCR Jbeta segments. The CDR3 region of rearranged TCR beta genes was amplified from genomic DNA with a multiplex PCR assay. The amplified TCR beta libraries were sequenced on the Illumina HiSeq System as 87-base-pair reads. Concerning the study's data processing: In a later analysis, approximately 74 million unique TCR beta chains were counted across the approximately 640 repertoires, and approximately 11 million of these chains were shared by at least two donors. Raw reads were error-corrected and collapsed into unique sequences with a nearest-neighbor algorithm that merged closely related sequences to remove PCR and sequencing errors. Alignment of CDR3 sequences to IMGT reference sequences was used to assign V, D and J gene segments. For a sequence to be retained, a match of at least six nucleotides to both a V gene segment and a J gene segment was required. Rearrangements were classified as productive when the CDR3 lacked stop codons and remained in frame with V and J, and all other rearrangements were classified as non-productive. CDR3 was defined by IMGT convention, running from the second conserved V-encoded cysteine to the conserved J-encoded phenylalanine. The earlier analysis of some 600 of the donors excluded sequences that lacked an unambiguous match to a single V gene segment. In an earlier analysis of about 590 of the donors, a V segment was called functional when productive rearrangements were above 56.7%, and segregating when the standard deviation between donors exceeded 5%. A statistical classification framework was developed to diagnose cytomegalovirus status using the catalog of TCR beta chain sequences. In a later analysis, V and J genes were assigned by comparing TCR nucleotide sequences against IMGT/GENE-DB human TR gene sequences. In a later analysis, CDR3 sequences and most-parsimonious VDJ recombination scenarios were assigned using the TCRdist pipeline. In a later analysis, every TCR beta chain was defined by the combination of its CDR3 amino acid sequence and its V-gene family, and reads without a unique V-gene family were dropped. A later analysis removed several hundred highly shared, low-generation-probability nucleotide sequences to deal with suspected cross-contamination and a sequencing artifact. In a later analysis, a clonal expansion index for each public chain was calculated from normalized within-repertoire ranks of inferred template counts. In a later analysis, generation probabilities were computed with a VDJ recombination model fitted to out-of-frame rearrangements, and the resulting probabilities were checked against IGoR. Hypergeometric tests were used in a later analysis to score TCR-TCR, TCR-HLA and TCR-CMV co-occurrence, with a repertoire-size bias correction applied to the TCR pairs. In a later analysis, false discovery rates were estimated by permuting HLA or CMV assignments 20 times. In a later analysis, co-occurring TCRs were grouped using DBSCAN, with TCRdist sequence similarity added in when clustering inside HLA-allele-positive subsets. Repertoires with fewer than 30,000 or more than 120,000 public chains, plus five repertoires with anomalous nucleotide sharing, were excluded from co-occurrence clustering. TCRdb holds this immuneACCESS table with in-frame rearrangements only. Some clones are missing; in checked studies, unresolved V genes explain under half, and the rest has no known cause. V and J calls and clone size come straight from that table; D and trimming were deduced from the DNA. The sample data list approximately 35,000 clones, and 60% to 70% of these were observed just once. The top ten constitute about a tenth of the sample.

The CDR3 sequence holds 14 residues, the cysteine and phenylalanine included. Just CDR3 DNA is preserved here, 42 bases in frame from base 1. Via the germline V gene, CDR1 is SGHRS and CDR2 YFSETQ. The V end loses 5 bases and the J end loses 1 base, and a stretch of 13 bases separates them. The cohort was made up of several hundred healthy bone marrow donors. All cohort members were sampled while nominally healthy, although unrecorded immune exposures were likely present. The donor tested CMV seropositive and was one of the 289 seropositive cohort members. Each donor provided a peripheral blood sample, and peripheral blood mononuclear cells were used for TCR beta sequencing. Genomic DNA was extracted from the blood cell samples with the Qiagen DNeasy Blood Extraction Kit. A remark on this clone: Its antigen is not yet known. No base-level quality is on record; no much larger clone is a single base apart.

The chain was built from TRBV5-1 and TRBJ2-7; matching of 6 bases hints at TRBD2 as the D gene. The sequence was obtained from a man aged 35-49 years in good health and CMV-seropositive. Sequencing was performed on PBMCs. The DNA reads TGCGCCAGCAGGAGCGGGTGGCTATCCTACGAGCAGTACTTC. Translated, this gives CASRSGWLSYEQYF.